The TCR beta chain under discussion was sequenced for a study of response to subunit inactivated influenza vaccine. Study results and caveats: Few additional T cells are recruited per seasonal influenza vaccination, authors suggested.

One entry per CDR3 protein results from TCRdb running MiXCR on the RT-PCR reads. Found here are fewer than 550,000 distinct CDR3 sequences, less than 30% of them singletons; the top ten hold approximately 2%. The germline V gene encodes CDR1 MGHRA and CDR2 YSYEKL. The V and J ends lost 1 base and 1 base respectively, with 4 bases between them. The CDR3 runs to 13 residues. This clonotype has only a few counts. The antigen is not known. The V gene is TRBV4-1, the J gene TRBJ2-5; D is unresolved. This receptor was obtained from a man between 50 and 59 years old who received an inactivated influenza vaccine. The input for sequencing was CD4+ T cells sorted from PBMCs, taken 5 to 6 days after vaccination. As DNA, the CDR3 is TGCGCCAGCAGCCAAGTGATCCAAGAGACCCAGTACTTC. Translated, it gives CASSQVIQETQYF.